A selection of T cell receptor beta chains follows, all from one sample in a study of tumor-infiltrating lymphocytes in primary liver carcinoma. Using its own MiXCR run on the multiplex PCR reads, TCRdb lists one record per CDR3 protein. The sample includes 150,000 to 200,000 distinct CDR3 sequences, 85% seen only once; the top ten take around 18%. The sequenced sample was tumor tissue from primary liver carcinoma. The receptors derive from a man in his forties with primary liver carcinoma and hepatitis B virus infection. Each CDR3 is given without its conserved first and last residue.

V,J,CDR3
TRBV10-3,TRBJ2-3,ACGNEIDMQY
TRBV5-6,TRBJ1-5,ISSILGRGDQPQH
TRBV7-9,TRBJ1-3,VSSLQGNTIY
TRBV12-3/TRBV12-4,TRBJ2-1,VSSFSDRGEQF
TRBV5-4,TRBJ2-7,ASNSETGARGEQY
TRBV29-1,TRBJ2-1,GVDAGVRVDEQF
TRBV5-8,TRBJ2-1,ASSWGQAAQF
TRBV29-1,TRBJ2-1,SVDGSSERAWEQF
TRBV4-3,TRBJ1-1,ASNQGGNTEAF
TRBV12-3/TRBV12-4,TRBJ2-5,VSSLAGVETKY
TRBV29-1,TRBJ2-3,NVGTGVYDTQY
TRBV6-1,TRBJ2-3,GSSENFQVIDKQY
TRBV7-9,TRBJ1-1,TSSLGQLRPRPNTEAF
TRBV6-5,TRBJ2-7,ASSRAPGIGRYEQY
TRBV29-1,TRBJ2-7,SVDTGYLDEQY
TRBV6-1,TRBJ2-6,TSTAGMGANVVT
TRBV29-1,TRBJ1-5,IVVGQINQSQH
TRBV29-1,TRBJ1-1,SVAGGDLNTEAF
TRBV4-1,TRBJ2-7,ASSSLGGKGYEQY
TRBV7-9,TRBJ1-4,ASSLAGQNEKLF
TRBV4-2,TRBJ1-3,TSSQGRDRGLTLSGNTIY
TRBV6-2/TRBV6-3,TRBJ2-7,TSSLRDRAHEQY
TRBV6-2/TRBV6-3,TRBJ2-1,TSSPLNGAYNEQF
TRBV29-1,TRBJ2-1,SVEDIGEQF
TRBV4-2,TRBJ2-1,TSSQDIAGGLAGGSPQF
TRBV7-6,TRBJ2-5,ASSLAGVSVAQY
TRBV5-4,TRBJ2-1,ANSLGDSNEQF
TRBV5-6,TRBJ2-3,ARSLPAGREGRTDTQY
TRBV7-7,TRBJ2-5,ASSLVVGQETQY
TRBV12-3/TRBV12-4,TRBJ2-1,ASIRREGRSYNEQF
TRBV4-3,.,ASSQDRSEFHNEQY
TRBV29-1,TRBJ2-7,SVEDPEGSVYEQY
TRBV6-1,TRBJ1-2,ASSEAMGQGRGYT
TRBV10-2,TRBJ2-1,TSSESTRSQG
TRBV11-1,TRBJ2-2,ASGFWETGELF
TRBV29-1,TRBJ2-3,SVDRGTHTEY
TRBV4-3,TRBJ2-7,ASSLDRAGGYEQY
TRBV4-3,TRBJ1-2,VSSQSSGGSYGYT
TRBV28,TRBJ1-1,ASSPPGTGTEAF
TRBV29-1,TRBJ1-4,SVGGGRGGKLF
TRBV5-1,TRBJ2-1,VSSRSGWGYKEQF
TRBV29-1,TRBJ2-5,GLEEGGQETQY
TRBV29-1,TRBJ2-1,SVARRISYKEQF
TRBV5-6,TRBJ1-1,SSSARQGRIEAF
TRBV12-3/TRBV12-4,TRBJ1-5,ASSSDLSPQH
TRBV11-1,TRBJ2-2,ASSLSVIGTGELF
TRBV11-1,TRBJ2-5,ASRTGTSGSGDTQY